This TCR beta chain was observed in a study of identical twins. Study conclusions and caveats: It was cross-sectional statistical analysis, not following the same donors, that the conclusions relied on. Abundant beta clonotypes from cord blood had fewer insertions, unlike memory repertoires, which showed none.

Healthy Caucasians made up all donors. This clonotype was seen many times. Its antigen is undetermined. TCRdb reprocessed the 5' RACE reads with MiXCR, giving one entry per CDR3 protein. The table shows a few hundred thousand distinct CDR3 sequences, with just under 9.5% occurring only once. These sequences were also reported in another study, on yellow fever vaccine responses in identical twins.

Sequences were obtained from CD8+ T cells sorted from blood. The sequence was collected from a woman younger than 35 in good health.

This CDR3 is CASSQDRIVGHSYNEQFF. The CDR3 bases are TGCGCCAGCAGCCAAGATCGGATAGTGGGACACAGTTACAATGAGCAGTTCTTC. The chain is built from TRBV4-3 and TRBJ2-1; weak D call: TRBD1 (6 bases). The CDR3 sequence is 18 residues long. V was trimmed by 0 bases and J by 4 bases, leaving 19 bases between them. Germline CDR1 LGHNA, CDR2 YSLEER.